This TCR beta chain was identified in a study of shared clonotypes between healthy human individuals. Positively selected for CCR7, the CD45RO-negative cells used as naive CD8 cells excluded terminally differentiated effector memory CD45RA+ cells. Sequencing used immunoSEQ multiplex PCR; TCRdb keeps in-frame clones, though not all of them. This table holds a few million clones, roughly 95% found once. V lost 4 bases, J lost 9 bases, and 20 bases lay in between. This CDR3 region has 15 residues. The germline V gene encodes CDR1 SGHDT and CDR2 YYEEEE. The source material was naive CD8+ T cells from PBMCs. This clonotype originated in a man younger than 35 in good health. Some clones in this sample may be carry-over from other donors' samples. The V call is TRBV5-6, the J call TRBJ2-1; D is possibly TRBD2 (6 bases). The CDR3 nucleotides read TGTGCCAGCAGCCCCGGCGGGAAGGTTGGCCCTGAGCAGTTCTTC. It encodes CASSPGGKVGPEQFF.